This T cell receptor (beta chain) is drawn from a study of identical twins. The V segment lost 5 bases and the J segment 4 bases; nucleotides outside the gene matches: 9. The length of the CDR3 is 15 residues. The germline gives CDR1 MNHEY, CDR2 SMNVEV (reference sequence). This clonotype showed up just a few times. Via MiXCR, TCRdb re-called the 5' RACE reads, giving one row per CDR3 protein. The sample consists of roughly 220,000 distinct CDR3 sequences, 6.5% of them appearing once. This sample was shared with a second study, whose subject was T cells expressing NK-cell markers.

The J gene is TRBJ2-7, the V gene TRBV27; 9 positions agree with TRBD1. The TCR originated in a woman between 18 and 29 years old in good health. Sequencing input: CD8+ T cells sorted from blood. As DNA, the CDR3 is TGTGCCAGCAGTCTCCGGGACAGGGCCCTTTACGAGCAGTACTTC. Residues: CASSLRDRALYEQYF.